One sample yielded the 4 T cell receptor beta chains listed below, sequenced in a study of T cells after yellow fever vaccination. TCRdb re-analysed the 5' RACE reads in MiXCR, keeping a single row per CDR3 protein. The sample holds nearly 550,000 distinct CDR3 sequences, around 21% seen once. The sequences come from PBMCs, collected 15 days after the yellow fever booster vaccination. These receptor sequences come from a man in his thirties or forties who received the YFV17D yellow fever vaccine.

This clonotype was counted a few times. The chain employs TRBV7-2 and TRBJ1-2, with D perhaps matching TRBD1 (5 bases). CDR1 and CDR2 (germline): SGHTA, FQGNSA. Trimming removed 5 bases from V and 5 bases from J, with 24 bases in between. The CDR3 has 17 amino acids. In DNA form, the CDR3 reads TGTGCCAGCAGCCCCTCCCCGAGGGGACCCTCTTATTATGGCTACACCTTC. It is translated as CASSPSPRGPSYYGYTF. Drawing the rest from reference TRBV7-2 and TRBJ1-2, the complete variable domain is GAGVSQSPSNKVTEKGKDVELRCDPISGHTALYWYRQSLGQGLEFLIYFQGNSAPDKSGLPSDRFSAERTGGSVSTLTIQRTQQEDSAVYLCASSPSPRGPSYYGYTFGSGTRLTVV.

There are a few counts of this clonotype. The chain employs TRBV20-1 and TRBJ2-1, with D unclear. Trimming shortened V by 6 bases and J by 6 bases, and 18 bases separated the two germline ends. CDR1 is DFQATT and CDR2 is SNEGSKA in the germline V gene (reference sequence). CDR3 length: 14 residues. CDR3 in amino acids: CSATDGPHFNEQFF. The CDR3 DNA sequence: TGCAGTGCCACTGATGGACCGCACTTCAATGAGCAGTTCTTC.

Only one count was recorded for this clonotype. V is TRBV20-1 and J is TRBJ2-2; 10 nucleotides line up with TRBD2. The CDR3 totals 15 residues. Germline V gives CDR1 DFQATT, CDR2 SNEGSKA (reference sequence). The V and J ends lost 3 bases and 4 bases, in that order; junction bases with no gene match: 5. The CDR3 bases are TGCAGTGCTAGGAGGAGCGGGAGGGCCACCGGGGAGCTGTTTTTT. It encodes CSARRSGRATGELFF.

The V gene is TRBV6-1, the J gene TRBJ1-1; D possibly corresponds to TRBD1 (5 bases). Looked up from germline, CDR1 is MNHNS and CDR2 is SASEGT. With 7 bases removed from V and 10 bases from J, the gap between germline ends came to 19 bases. The CDR3 covers 13 residues. The CDR3 nucleotides are TGTGCCAGCACTGCGGGGGGTAGGAGAAGAGCTTTCTTT. Protein: CASTAGGRRRAFF.